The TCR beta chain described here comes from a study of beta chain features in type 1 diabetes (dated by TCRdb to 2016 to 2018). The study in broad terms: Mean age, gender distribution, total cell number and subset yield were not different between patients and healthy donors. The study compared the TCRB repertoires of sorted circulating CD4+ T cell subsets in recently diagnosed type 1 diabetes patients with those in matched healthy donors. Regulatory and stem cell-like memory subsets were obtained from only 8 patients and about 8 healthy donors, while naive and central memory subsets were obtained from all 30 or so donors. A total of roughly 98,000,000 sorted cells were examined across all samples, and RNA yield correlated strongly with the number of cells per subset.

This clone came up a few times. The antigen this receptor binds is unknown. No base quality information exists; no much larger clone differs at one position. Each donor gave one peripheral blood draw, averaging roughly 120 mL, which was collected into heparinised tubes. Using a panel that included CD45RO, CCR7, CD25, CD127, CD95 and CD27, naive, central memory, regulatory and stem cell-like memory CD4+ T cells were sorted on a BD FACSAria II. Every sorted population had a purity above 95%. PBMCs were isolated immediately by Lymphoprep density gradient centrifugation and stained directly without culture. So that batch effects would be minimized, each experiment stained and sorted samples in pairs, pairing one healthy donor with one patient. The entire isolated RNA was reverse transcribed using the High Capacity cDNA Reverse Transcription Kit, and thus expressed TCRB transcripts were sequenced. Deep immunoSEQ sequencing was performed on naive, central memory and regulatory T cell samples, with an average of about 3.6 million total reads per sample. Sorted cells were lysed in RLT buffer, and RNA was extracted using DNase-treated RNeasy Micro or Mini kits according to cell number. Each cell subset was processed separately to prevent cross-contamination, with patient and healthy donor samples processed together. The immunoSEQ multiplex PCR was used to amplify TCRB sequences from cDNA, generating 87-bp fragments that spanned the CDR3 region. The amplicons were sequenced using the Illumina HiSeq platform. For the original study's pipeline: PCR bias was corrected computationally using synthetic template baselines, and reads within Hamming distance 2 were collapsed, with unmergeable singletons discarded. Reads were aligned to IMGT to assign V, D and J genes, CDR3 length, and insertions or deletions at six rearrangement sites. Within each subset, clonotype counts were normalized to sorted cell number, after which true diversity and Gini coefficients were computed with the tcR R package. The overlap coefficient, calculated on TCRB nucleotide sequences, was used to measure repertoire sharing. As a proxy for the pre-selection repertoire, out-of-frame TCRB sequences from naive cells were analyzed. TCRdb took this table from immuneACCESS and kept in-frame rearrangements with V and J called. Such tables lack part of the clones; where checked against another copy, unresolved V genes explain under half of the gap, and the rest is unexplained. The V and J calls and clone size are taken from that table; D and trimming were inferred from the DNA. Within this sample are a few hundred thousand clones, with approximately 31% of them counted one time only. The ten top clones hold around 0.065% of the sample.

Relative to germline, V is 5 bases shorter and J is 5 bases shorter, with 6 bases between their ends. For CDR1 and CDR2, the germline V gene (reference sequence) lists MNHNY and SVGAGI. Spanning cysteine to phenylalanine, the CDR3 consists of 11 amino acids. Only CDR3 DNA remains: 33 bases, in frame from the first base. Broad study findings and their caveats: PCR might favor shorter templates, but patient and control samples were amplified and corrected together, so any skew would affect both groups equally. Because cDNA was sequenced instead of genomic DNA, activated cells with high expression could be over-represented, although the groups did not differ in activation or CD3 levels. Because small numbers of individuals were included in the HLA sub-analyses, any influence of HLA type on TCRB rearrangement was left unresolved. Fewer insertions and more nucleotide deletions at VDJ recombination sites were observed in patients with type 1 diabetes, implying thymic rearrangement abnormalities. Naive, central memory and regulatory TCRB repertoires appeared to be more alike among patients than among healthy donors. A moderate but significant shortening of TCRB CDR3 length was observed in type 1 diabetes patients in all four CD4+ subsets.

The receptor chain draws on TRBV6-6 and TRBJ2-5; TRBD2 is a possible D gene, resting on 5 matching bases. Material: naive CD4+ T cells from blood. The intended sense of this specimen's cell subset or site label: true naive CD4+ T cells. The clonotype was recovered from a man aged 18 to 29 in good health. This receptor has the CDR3 CASSRGETQYF. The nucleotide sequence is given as TGTGCCAGCAGTCGGGGTGAGACCCAGTACTTC.